Below are 17 T cell receptor beta chains sequenced from a single sample in a study of cytomegalovirus exposure and HLA in healthy donors. Amplification used 60 Vbeta primers and 13 Jbeta primers. Measured with immunoSEQ multiplex PCR; TCRdb has only the in-frame clones, and not every one. The sample holds around 170,000 clones, 65% to 90% seen once. The sample taken for sequencing was PBMCs. The receptors shown here come from a man aged 35 to 55 in good health and CMV-seropositive.

This clone was detected only once. This chain uses TRBV27 with TRBJ1-1; D perhaps matches TRBD1 (5 bases). The V gene's germline CDR1 is MNHEY and CDR2 SMNVEV (reference sequence). CDR3 length equals 15 residues. V lost 7 bases to trimming and J lost 1 base, with 16 bases between them. The CDR3 nucleotides are TGTGCCAGCACCGACGGACACGGCGGGAACACTGAAGCTTTCTTT. This encodes CASTDGHGGNTEAFF.

This clone came up once. In DNA, the CDR3 is TGTGCCAGCAGCTCCAACTATGGACAGGGGCACTCCTACGAGCAGTACTTC. This gives the protein CASSSNYGQGHSYEQYF. This rearrangement joins TRBV7-3 to TRBJ2-5, with 9 nucleotides matching TRBD1. Matching the DNA end better, TRBJ2-7 makes the J call doubtful. The CDR3 sequence is 17 residues long. CDR1 and CDR2 (germline): SGHTA, FQGTGA.

The J gene is TRBJ2-5, the V gene TRBV5-8; 9 nucleotides match TRBD1. Germline trimming cut 7 bases from V and 2 bases from J; bases unmatched to any gene: 6. There are 14 residues in the CDR3. The germline gives CDR1 SGHTS, CDR2 YDEGEE. CDR3: CASEQGARQETQYF. DNA of the CDR3: TGTGCCAGCGAACAGGGGGCGCGGCAAGAGACCCAGTACTTC.

V is TRBV5-5 and J is TRBJ2-7; 12 bases agree with TRBD1. J gave up 7 bases and V 3 bases, and 8 bases lay outside the gene matches. The V gene's germline CDR1 is SGHKS and CDR2 YYEKEE (reference sequence). The CDR3 is 15 residues long. The CDR3 nucleotides are TGTGCCAGCAGCTCACCGGGACAGGGGGCTCGAGAGCAGTACTTC. Its protein is CASSSPGQGAREQYF.

The chain links TRBV7-8 to TRBJ2-3, with 7 bases that match TRBD2. This CDR3 region has 11 residues. Germline CDR1 is SGHVS and CDR2 is FQNEAQ. After removal of 5 bases from V and 14 bases from J, the junction contained 7 bases not matched to a gene. As DNA, the CDR3 is TGTGCCAGCAGCATGGGGGGGTTGGGGTATTTT. Amino acid sequence: CASSMGGLGYF.

This clone was observed a few times. The chain uses TRBV5-1 and TRBJ2-4; 10 nucleotides agree with TRBD2. V was clipped by 5 bases and J by 5 bases; unmatched bases: 7. This CDR3 contains 15 residues. CDR1 is SGHRS and CDR2 is YFSETQ in the germline V gene. The CDR3 region is CASRVRAGGQNIQYF. DNA of the CDR3: TGCGCCAGCAGGGTTCGAGCGGGGGGGCAAAACATTCAGTACTTC.

The sample holds a few counts of this clone. This rearrangement joins TRBV7-8 to TRBJ2-7, with a weak D call TRBD2 (5 bases). Looked up from germline, CDR1 is SGHVS and CDR2 is FQNEAQ. Trimming stripped 5 bases from V and 0 bases from J, with 8 bases between. The CDR3 spans 13 residues. The chain's CDR3 is CASSLRVSYEQYF. The CDR3 coding sequence is TGTGCCAGCAGCCTGAGGGTCTCCTACGAGCAGTACTTC.

The chain has TRBV7-8 and TRBJ2-7, with 9 bases aligning to TRBD1. CDR1 and CDR2 (germline): SGHVS, FQNEAQ. The CDR3 is 16 residues long. Trimming removed 5 bases from V and 7 bases from J; junction bases left unmatched: 15. The CDR3 DNA follows: TGTGCCAGCAGCGCCCCGGGACAGGGCTATACGATTGAGCAGTACTTC. Translating it yields CASSAPGQGYTIEQYF.

The rearrangement uses TRBV7-2 and TRBJ2-7; D is unclear. Germline-derived CDR1 and CDR2 are SGHTA and FQGNSA. The V gene lost 0 bases and the J gene lost 2 bases, with 11 bases spanning the gap. CDR3 length equals 15 residues. This chain's CDR3 is CASSLAPRLAYEQYF. In nucleotides, the CDR3 is TGTGCCAGCAGCTTAGCTCCTAGACTGGCCTACGAGCAGTACTTC.

V usage is TRBV18 and J usage is TRBJ2-3; 15 positions match TRBD2. V gave up 0 bases and J gave up 6 bases; unmatched junction bases: 4. The CDR3 contains 17 residues. Germline V gene data show CDR1 as KGHSH and CDR2 as LQKENI. Here the CDR3 DNA reads TGTGCCAGCTCACCACCTGGACTAGCGGGGGGGACCGATACGCAGTATTTT. It encodes CASSPPGLAGGTDTQYF.

The J gene is TRBJ1-6, the V gene TRBV30; D not certain. The CDR3 is 17 amino acids. Germline V CDR1 and CDR2: GTSNPN, SVGIG (reference sequence). V was pared by 4 bases and J by 10 bases, with 26 bases between. The CDR3 coding sequence is TGTGCCTGGACCGGACCGACTAATATTCGGGGAGGATCACCCCTCCACTTT. Its translation is CAWTGPTNIRGGSPLHF.

This rearrangement joins TRBV27 to TRBJ2-1; the match to TRBD1 covers 7 bases. This CDR3 is built from 16 residues. The V gene end was trimmed by 5 bases and the J gene end by 0 bases; junction bases not matched to a gene: 7. Per germline, CDR1 MNHEY and CDR2 SMNVEV (reference sequence). The chain's CDR3 is CASSLQQGSSYNEQFF. The DNA for the CDR3 is TGTGCCAGCAGTCTCCAACAGGGGAGCTCCTACAATGAGCAGTTCTTC.

This chain joins TRBV5-1 and TRBJ1-2, with unresolved D. The CDR3 spans 13 residues. CDR1 SGHRS and CDR2 YFSETQ come from the germline V gene. The V end lost 4 bases, the J end lost 4 bases, and 11 bases lay between the germline ends. The CDR3 DNA follows: TGCGCCAGCAGCCCGGAGTCGGTCTATGGCTACACCTTC. It specifies CASSPESVYGYTF. Filled out from reference TRBV5-1 and TRBJ1-2, the complete variable domain reads KAGVTQTPRYLIKTRGQQVTLSCSPISGHRSVSWYQQTPGQGLQFLFEYFSETQRNKGNFPGRFSGRQFSNSRSEMNVSTLELGDSALYLCASSPESVYGYTFGSGTRLTVV.

This clone has more than one count but fewer than ten. This chain joins TRBV30 and TRBJ1-2, with a tentative D call TRBD1 (6 bases). CDR3 size: 12 residues. Per germline, CDR1 GTSNPN and CDR2 SVGIG (reference sequence). V was pared by 1 base and J by 3 bases, with 6 bases between. This CDR3 is CAWSGQDYGYTF. The CDR3 DNA follows: TGTGCCTGGAGTGGACAGGACTATGGCTACACCTTC.

V is TRBV7-9 and J is TRBJ2-5, with a weak D call TRBD2 (5 bases). Germline V gives CDR1 SEHNR, CDR2 FQNEAQ (reference sequence). V was pared by 2 bases and J by 7 bases, with 11 bases between. CDR3 length equals 13 residues. Here the CDR3 DNA reads TGTGCCAGCAGCTTATCCGGGGTGGTGACCCAGTACTTC. This gives the protein CASSLSGVVTQYF. The full variable domain, completed using reference TRBV7-9 and TRBJ2-5, is DTGVSQNPRHKITKRGQNVTFRCDPISEHNRLYWYRQTLGQGPEFLTYFQNEAQLEKSRLLSDRFSAERPKGSFSTLEIQRTEQGDSAMYLCASSLSGVVTQYFGPGTRLLVL.

The chain joins TRBV4-2 to TRBJ2-5, with TRBD1 as a possible D gene (6 bases). CDR1 is LGHNA and CDR2 is YNFKEQ in the germline V gene. The CDR3 totals 16 residues. V was cut by 0 bases and J by 5 bases, with 16 bases left in between. CDR3 coding DNA: TGTGCCAGCAGCCAAGAGGTTCAGGGGACCAGGGAGACCCAGTACTTC. This translates into CASSQEVQGTRETQYF.

The V gene is TRBV10-1, the J gene TRBJ2-2; D is unresolved. The CDR3 totals 14 residues. The germline V and J ends were trimmed by 1 base and 3 bases, with 6 bases remaining between them. The germline gives CDR1 WNHNN, CDR2 SYGVQD (reference sequence). Here the CDR3 DNA reads TGCGCCAGCAGTGAGTTGAGCTACACCGGGGAGCTGTTTTTT. It yields the protein CASSELSYTGELFF.